This T cell receptor (beta chain) was captured by sequencing in a study of blood T cell repertoires in COVID-19. Across the whole study: Spain, Italy and the United States supplied samples that represented acute and convalescent COVID-19. Sample material is recorded as cDNA or gDNA derived from T cells, B-cell-depleted T cells, or PBMCs.

Germline V lookup: CDR1 MNHEY, CDR2 SVGAGI. The trim removed 6 bases at V and 3 bases at J, leaving 7 bases unmatched. The CDR3 spans 14 residues. Authors' methods: Nucleated cell counts were estimated from reference gene primer amplification. Assay used: immunoSEQ multiplex PCR; TCRdb lists only in-frame clones, some missing. V, J and clone size are those of that table, while D and trimming were read from the DNA. The sample has hundreds of thousands of clones, 80% to 90% seen once; the top ten hold over 0.2%. The TCR was taken from a woman aged 18-30 years with acute or convalescent COVID-19. Input material: peripheral blood. The rearrangement joins TRBV6-5 to TRBJ2-7, with 8 nucleotides matching TRBD2. The CDR3: CASSYSGALYEQYF. The CDR3, as DNA: TGTGCCAGCAGCTATAGCGGGGCCCTCTACGAGCAGTACTTC.